Presented here are 24 T cell receptor beta chains from one specimen sequenced in a study of T cells in Graves' hyperthyroidism and ophthalmopathy. What was amplified from RNA transcripts were TCR beta CDR3 regions. TCR CDR3 regions were first amplified by RT-PCR with HTBI primers. In TCRdb, the multiplex PCR reads were re-called with MiXCR into one record per CDR3 protein. This table has 500,000 to 700,000 distinct CDR3 sequences, approximately 15% appearing once. The material sequenced was blood. The origin of the receptors is a woman between 18 and 29 years old with Graves' hyperthyroidism.

For this clonotype: It is unclear where the CDR3 begins or ends on the DNA, so no DNA is shown, and the CDR3 is as TCRdb lists it. The chain combines TRBV7-2 with TRBJ2-7; the table gives TRBD1 as D, unverified against the DNA. The length of the CDR3 is 20 amino acids, counting both ends. CDR1 is SGHTA and CDR2 is FQGNSA in the germline V gene. CDR3 residues: CASSFYICSARGDRDYEQYF.

This clonotype was recorded many times. J is TRBJ1-2 and V is TRBV5-1; 7 nucleotides line up with TRBD1. V lost 3 bases and J lost 3; bases outside the gene matches: 8. Germline CDR1 SGHRS, CDR2 YFSETQ. This CDR3 is 15 amino acids long. Here the CDR3 DNA reads TGCGCCAGCAGCTCATATGGGACAGCGGACTATGGCTACACCTTC. Translated, it gives CASSSYGTADYGYTF.

The chain carries TRBV5-4 and TRBJ2-3; D may be TRBD1 or TRBD2 (6 bases each). Germline-derived CDR1 and CDR2 are SGHNT and YYREEE (reference sequence). This CDR3 is built from 15 residues. Trimming cost V 0 bases and J 4 bases, with 12 bases left between them. The CDR3, as DNA: TGTGCCAGCAGCTTGGAGGGGGGTCGTCCAGATACGCAGTATTTT. Translated: CASSLEGGRPDTQYF.

The V gene is TRBV9, the J gene TRBJ1-6; D may be TRBD1 (6 bases). Germline assignment: CDR1 SGDLS and CDR2 YYNGEE. The CDR3 is 14 amino acids. The germline V and J ends were trimmed by 0 bases and 10 bases, with 11 bases remaining between them. The CDR3 region has the DNA TGTGCCAGCAGCGTAGGGGGGGCTAAATCACCCCTCCACTTT. Translation: CASSVGGAKSPLHF.

This sequence joins TRBV6-1 and TRBJ2-7, with a tentative D call TRBD2 (7 bases). The CDR3 has 14 residues. V lost 5 bases, J lost 6 bases, and 17 bases lay in between. The germline V gene has CDR1 MNHNS and CDR2 SASEGT. Written as DNA, the CDR3 is TGTGCCAGCAGTACGGGTGGCGGGGGCGCCGAGCAGTACTTC. Its translation: CASSTGGGGAEQYF.

This clonotype appeared many times. The rearrangement links TRBV28 to TRBJ2-7, with no clear D. The CDR3 loop spans 13 amino acids. Trimming left V 2 bases short and J 0 bases short, with 5 bases between. The germline V gene has CDR1 MDHEN and CDR2 SYDVKM. CDR3 sequence reads: CASSLLVSYEQYF. CDR3 nucleotides: TGTGCCAGCAGTTTACTCGTCTCCTACGAGCAGTACTTC.

The chain carries TRBV20-1 and TRBJ1-6, with D possibly TRBD1 on 5 matching bases. The CDR3 contains 15 residues. The germline V gene encodes CDR1 DFQATT and CDR2 SNEGSKA (reference sequence). V lost 7 bases to trimming and J lost 2 bases, with 15 bases between them. Here the CDR3 DNA reads TGCAGTGTAGTATATGAGGGGACCTATAATTCACCCCTCCACTTT. It encodes CSVVYEGTYNSPLHF.

This clonotype was found many times. DNA for the CDR3: TGTGCCAGCAGTTTTCGACGAGGGTACGAGCAGTACTTC. Translated, it gives CASSFRRGYEQYF. V gene TRBV28 combines with J gene TRBJ2-7; the D gene is possibly TRBD2 (5 bases). In germline, CDR1 is MDHEN, CDR2 SYDVKM. There are 13 residues in the CDR3. V gave up 3 bases and J gave up 4 bases, with 10 bases separating them.

This clonotype was observed a single time. CDR3 protein: CATSPRAGVHNQPQHF. Here the CDR3 DNA reads TGTGCCACCAGCCCTCGGGCAGGGGTGCACAATCAGCCCCAGCATTTT. The V call is TRBV15, the J call TRBJ1-5; the D gene is possibly TRBD1 (6 bases). Between the trimmed V and J ends, which lost 5 bases and 3 bases, there was a span of 17 bases. CDR1 is LNHNV and CDR2 is YYDKDF in the germline V gene (reference sequence). The CDR3 spans 16 residues.

This sequence joins TRBV10-3 and TRBJ2-7; possible D gene TRBD2, 6 bases. From germline, CDR1 is ENHRY and CDR2 SYGVKD. This CDR3 has 17 amino acids. The ends were cut back, 4 bases at V and 4 bases at J, with 23 bases in the middle. The DNA of the CDR3 is TGTGCCATCAGTGGGGGTTTAGGGGCCGGGGGTAGTTACGAGCAGTACTTC. It translates to CAISGGLGAGGSYEQYF.

This clonotype was detected many times. The J gene is TRBJ2-7, the V gene TRBV2, with 8 bases fitting TRBD1. The CDR3 runs 14 residues. Per germline, CDR1 SNHLY and CDR2 FYNNEI. After removal of 6 bases from V and 3 bases from J, the junction contained 7 bases not matched to a gene. CDR3 region: CASSPDRANYEQYF. The DNA of the CDR3 is TGTGCCAGCAGCCCGGACAGGGCAAACTACGAGCAGTACTTC.

This clonotype has just a few counts. The chain couples TRBV20-1 to TRBJ1-1; a possible D gene is TRBD1 (5 bases). This CDR3 is 13 amino acids long. V lost 0 bases, J lost 4 bases, and 9 bases lay in between. Germline loops: CDR1 DFQATT, CDR2 SNEGSKA (reference sequence). DNA for the CDR3: TGCAGTGCTAGAGACCCTAGGGGCACTGAAGCTTTCTTT. Residues: CSARDPRGTEAFF.

Notes on this clonotype: This sequence may be a read error, since a much larger clone differs from it by one base. V gene TRBV7-2 combines with J gene TRBJ2-7; 8 bases match TRBD1. With the DNA end fitting TRBJ2-1 better, the J assignment may be wrong. Germline loops: CDR1 SGHTA, CDR2 FQGNSA. This CDR3 region has 13 residues. The chain's CDR3 is CASSDRGNYEQFF. The CDR3 region has the DNA TGTGCCAGCAGCGACAGGGGAAACTACGAGCAGTTCTTC.

The chain combines TRBV9 with TRBJ1-1; D unresolved. This CDR3 comprises 13 residues. Trimming shortened V by 0 bases and J by 4 bases, and 7 bases separated the two germline ends. Germline V gives CDR1 SGDLS, CDR2 YYNGEE. In DNA, the CDR3 is TGTGCCAGCAGCGTAGCTGACGGCACTGAAGCTTTCTTT. It yields the protein CASSVADGTEAFF.

In its sample, this clonotype was seen a few times. The chain is built from TRBV7-2 and TRBJ2-3; D gene uncertain. V was cut by 3 bases and J by 0 bases, with 10 bases left in between. Germline-derived CDR1 and CDR2 are SGHTA and FQGNSA. The CDR3 has 15 amino acids. The CDR3 spells CASSFQGSSTDTQYF. The CDR3 DNA reads as TGTGCCAGCAGCTTCCAAGGTTCTAGCACAGATACGCAGTATTTT.

This clonotype was counted ten times or more. Here the CDR3 reads CASRLAGPGDTQYF. The CDR3 coding sequence is TGTGCCAGCAGACTAGCGGGGCCGGGAGATACGCAGTATTTT. V and J are TRBV7-8 and TRBJ2-3, with TRBD2 matching over 10 bases. Trimming at V came to 6 bases and at J to 5 bases, leaving 5 bases not matched to a gene. Germline values: CDR1 SGHVS, CDR2 FQNEAQ. The CDR3 is 14 residues long.

CDR3 loop: CASSHGPQYQPQHF. Here the CDR3 DNA reads TGTGCCAGTAGTCATGGACCGCAGTATCAGCCCCAGCATTTT. The chain has TRBV19 and TRBJ1-5; D is unclear. Trimming removed 5 bases at V and 5 bases at J, with 13 bases between. The length of the CDR3 is 14 residues. Germline V gene sequence: CDR1 LNHDA, CDR2 SQIVND (reference sequence).

The J gene is TRBJ2-7, the V gene TRBV4-1; TRBD2 matches at 7 bases. The CDR3 consists of 14 residues. The J segment lost 0 bases and the V segment lost 2 bases, leaving 1 base of the junction unmatched. Germline CDR1 and CDR2: MGHRA and YSYEKL. Here the CDR3 reads CASSQSGNSYEQYF. The CDR3 DNA follows: TGCGCCAGCAGCCAAAGCGGGAACTCCTACGAGCAGTACTTC.

This clonotype came up many times. The chain has TRBV2 and TRBJ1-1; no definite D call. This CDR3 has 12 residues. Trimming removed 2 bases at V and 10 bases at J, with 11 bases between. Germline CDR1 and CDR2: SNHLY and FYNNEI. The CDR3 region has the DNA TGTGCCAGCAGTGAACCCCCCCTGGGAGCTTTCTTT. This translates into CASSEPPLGAFF.

This clonotype has more than one count but fewer than ten. J is TRBJ1-1 and V is TRBV6-5; no clear D gene. The CDR3 runs 15 residues. Trimming took 4 bases from V and 0 from J, leaving 12 bases between them. From germline, CDR1 is MNHEY and CDR2 SVGAGI. The CDR3 coding sequence is TGTGCCAGCAGTTCGCGGGCCAGTTTGAACACTGAAGCTTTCTTT. This codes for CASSSRASLNTEAFF.

This clonotype was picked up many times. The chain uses TRBV11-3 and TRBJ2-3; D gene ambiguous. The length of the CDR3 is 12 residues. V shed 7 bases and J shed 3 bases, with 8 bases lying between them. Germline CDR1 reads SGHNT; CDR2 reads YENEEA. DNA of the CDR3: TGTGCCAGCACCCTCAGTACAGATACGCAGTATTTT. It specifies CASTLSTDTQYF. The full variable domain, completed using reference TRBV11-3 and TRBJ2-3, is EAGVVQSPRYKIIEKKQPVAFWCNPISGHNTLYWYLQNLGQGPELLIRYENEEAVDDSQLPKDRFSAERLKGVDSTLKIQPAELGDSAVYLCASTLSTDTQYFGPGTRLTVL.

This clonotype was observed a few times. This chain connects TRBV3-1 to TRBJ1-4, with TRBD1 as a possible D gene (5 bases). The germline CDR1 and CDR2 sequences are LGHDT and YNNKEL (reference sequence). The CDR3 totals 14 residues. The V gene lost 2 bases and the J gene lost 7 bases, with 11 bases spanning the gap. This CDR3 reads CASSQQGGPEKLFF. The CDR3 DNA is TGTGCCAGCAGCCAACAGGGAGGCCCTGAAAAACTGTTTTTT. Complete variable domain (other parts from reference TRBV3-1 and TRBJ1-4): DTAVSQTPKYLVTQMGNDKSIKCEQNLGHDTMYWYKQDSKKFLKIMFSYNNKELIINETVPNRFSPKSPDKAHLNLHINSLELGDSAVYFCASSQQGGPEKLFFGSGTQLSVL.

This clonotype was seen at least ten times. The rearrangement joins TRBV12-3 or TRBV12-4 to TRBJ2-1; 8 bases are shared with TRBD1. The CDR3 spans 15 residues. With V trimmed by 3 bases and J by 3 bases, 4 bases remained unmatched. CDR3 region: CASSFYRGIYNEQFF. In nucleotides, the CDR3 is TGTGCCAGCAGTTTCTACAGGGGGATCTACAATGAGCAGTTCTTC.

The chain links TRBV13 to TRBJ2-7, with 7 bases identical to TRBD2. The V segment lost 4 bases and the J segment 2 bases; nucleotides outside the gene matches: 5. Per the germline V gene, CDR1 is PRHDT and CDR2 is FYEKMQ (reference sequence). The CDR3 has 14 amino acids. CDR3 DNA sequence: TGTGCCAGCAGCTCCCCTGGGGGGGCCTACGAGCAGTACTTC. Protein sequence: CASSSPGGAYEQYF. Full variable domain (remainder filled in from reference TRBV13 and TRBJ2-7): AAGVIQSPRHLIKEKRETATLKCYPIPRHDTVYWYQQGPGQDPQFLISFYEKMQSDKGSIPDRFSAQQFSDYHSELNMSSLELGDSALYFCASSSPGGAYEQYFGPGTRLTVT.